In this sample, the clone carrying this T cell receptor (beta chain) turned up a few times. TCRdb re-analysed the RT-PCR reads in MiXCR, keeping a single row per CDR3 protein. This table has roughly 700,000 distinct CDR3 sequences, around 13% appearing once. The data are from a study of response to subunit inactivated influenza vaccine. The CDR3 has 18 residues. V shed 5 bases and J 7 bases; nucleotides not matched to a gene: 15. From germline, CDR1 is SQVTM and CDR2 ANQGSEA. The sequence came from a man aged 45-65 years who received an inactivated influenza vaccine. This material consisted of PBMCs from blood, taken 14 to 15 days before vaccination. The chain recombines TRBV29-1 with TRBJ2-1; 15 bases align to TRBD2. In DNA form, the CDR3 reads TGCAGCGTTAAGGGGACTAGCGGGAGGTCGACTCTGATAAATGAGCAGTTCTTC. As protein: CSVKGTSGRSTLINEQFF.